Listed below are T cell receptor beta chains from one sample, sequenced in a study of blood T cell repertoires in COVID-19. Measured with immunoSEQ multiplex PCR; TCRdb has only the in-frame clones, and not every one. Among a few hundred thousand clones listed, around 85% were seen once. The specimen sequenced was peripheral blood. These receptor sequences come from a woman aged 18-30 years with acute or convalescent COVID-19. The CDR3 runs from the conserved cysteine through the conserved F or W. A D gene is named only where the DNA matches it firmly. The listing skips clone size in some rows; elsewhere it reads once, few, many or a size class.

v_call	clone_size	d_call	j_call	cdr3_aa	cdr3_nt
TRBV5-1	-	-	TRBJ2-3	CASTQTSARLSDTQYF	TGCGCCAGCACCCAGACCTCAGCTAGATTATCAGATACGCAGTATTTT
TRBV9	-	TRBD2	TRBJ2-3	CASRPSGGASYSTDTQYF	TGTGCCAGCAGACCTAGCGGGGGGGCTTCCTATAGCACAGATACGCAGTATTTT
TRBV5-1	-	-	TRBJ2-1	CASSGGPAGVREQFF	TGCGCCAGCAGCGGAGGACCCGCTGGAGTTCGTGAGCAGTTCTTC
TRBV24-1	-	-	TRBJ2-5	CATSDLRAGETQYF	TGTGCCACCAGTGATTTAAGAGCAGGAGAGACCCAGTACTTC
TRBV9	-	-	TRBJ2-2	CASSGRGSSTGELFF	TGTGCCAGCAGCGGCCGCGGCAGCTCCACCGGGGAGCTGTTTTTT
TRBV9	-	-	TRBJ2-7	CASSFGQSNYEQYF	TGTGCCAGCAGCTTCGGACAGAGCAACTACGAGCAGTACTTC
TRBV7-2	-	-	TRBJ2-6	CASSGTRPAGANVLTF	TGTGCCAGCAGCGGAACTAGGCCCGCTGGGGCCAACGTCCTGACTTTC
TRBV7-6	once	TRBD2	TRBJ2-5	CASSLDLLAGGSGTQYF	TGTGCCAGCAGCTTAGATCTCCTAGCGGGAGGCTCCGGGACCCAGTACTTC
TRBV15	-	-	TRBJ2-7	CATRPGQASYEQYF	TGTGCCACCAGACCGGGACAAGCCTCCTACGAGCAGTACTTC
TRBV16	once	-	TRBJ1-6	CASSQSVRAFYNSPLHF	TGTGCCAGCAGCCAATCGGTGAGGGCCTTTTATAATTCACCCCTCCACTTT
TRBV12-1	-	-	TRBJ1-2	CASTTWGGPYGYTF	TGTGCCAGCACCACTTGGGGGGGACCGTATGGCTACACCTTC
TRBV6-5	-	-	TRBJ2-7	CASTGTRTGEQYF	TGTGCCAGCACCGGGACACGTACGGGAGAGCAGTACTTC
TRBV28	-	TRBD1	TRBJ2-4	CASSSGGGKNIQYF	TGTGCCAGCAGCTCAGGGGGTGGCAAAAACATTCAGTACTTC
TRBV3-1/TRBV3-2	-	TRBD2	TRBJ2-7	CASSQGMLAGGSSSYEQYF	TGTGCCAGCAGCCAAGGTATGCTAGCGGGGGGGTCTAGCTCCTACGAGCAGTACTTC
TRBV29-1	-	-	TRBJ1-2	CSVESVAGKGYTF	TGCAGCGTTGAAAGTGTGGCAGGGAAAGGCTACACCTTC
TRBV9	-	-	TRBJ1-3	CASSAQDRPGVIAIYF	TGTGCCAGCAGCGCCCAAGACAGGCCTGGGGTTATTGCCATATATTTT
TRBV29-1	-	TRBD2	TRBJ2-1	CSVSASGRAWGNEQFF	TGCAGCGTTTCGGCTAGCGGGAGGGCCTGGGGCAATGAGCAGTTCTTC
TRBV4-2	-	TRBD2	TRBJ2-2	CASSQTEAGSTGELFF	TGTGCCAGCAGCCAAACGGAAGCGGGAAGCACCGGGGAGCTGTTTTTT
TRBV24-1	once	-	TRBJ2-6	CATSDTEASSGANVLTF	TGTGCCACCAGTGATACGGAGGCAAGCTCTGGGGCCAACGTCCTGACTTTC
TRBV5-4	-	-	TRBJ2-3	CASSSPLGASTDTQYF	TGTGCCAGCAGCTCCCCATTGGGGGCATCCACAGATACGCAGTATTTT
TRBV28	-	-	TRBJ2-7	CASLPGGIRYYEQYF	TGTGCCAGTCTTCCTGGCGGGATAAGATACTACGAGCAGTACTTC
TRBV28	-	-	TRBJ1-1	CASSPQVGATEAFF	TGTGCCAGCAGTCCCCAGGTGGGGGCCACTGAAGCTTTCTTT
TRBV3-1/TRBV3-2	-	TRBD2	TRBJ2-7	CASSHGGLALSEQYF	TGTGCCAGCAGCCATGGTGGACTAGCCCTTTCTGAGCAGTACTTC
TRBV4-2	-	TRBD2	TRBJ2-3	CASSQVSSGRAGEDTQYF	TGTGCCAGCAGCCAAGTCTCTAGCGGGAGGGCCGGGGAAGATACGCAGTATTTT
TRBV19	-	TRBD1	TRBJ1-6	CASSARDRGRYSPLHF	TGTGCCAGTAGTGCCCGGGACAGGGGAAGGTATTCACCCCTCCACTTT
TRBV5-1	-	-	TRBJ2-1	CASGRDNSYNEQFF	TGCGCCAGCGGTCGGGACAACTCCTACAATGAGCAGTTCTTC
TRBV19	-	TRBD1	TRBJ1-5	CASKKQGGYQPQHF	TGTGCCAGTAAGAAACAGGGGGGATATCAGCCCCAGCATTTT
TRBV10-2	once	TRBD2	TRBJ2-3	CASSEWTSGTSTDTQYF	TGCGCCAGCAGTGAGTGGACTAGCGGGACAAGCACAGATACGCAGTATTTT
TRBV2	-	TRBD1	TRBJ1-1	CASSDPYDRGSTEAFF	TGTGCCAGCAGTGATCCTTATGACAGGGGGAGCACTGAAGCTTTCTTT
TRBV5-1	-	-	TRBJ2-6	CASSLEASGANVLTF	TGCGCCAGCAGCTTGGAAGCTTCTGGGGCCAACGTCCTGACTTTC
TRBV12-3/TRBV12-4	-	TRBD1	TRBJ1-1	CASSFNLDREAFF	TGTGCCAGCAGTTTTAACCTCGACAGGGAGGCTTTCTTT
TRBV6-5	-	-	TRBJ1-1	CASSYSIAQVNTEAFF	TGTGCCAGCAGTTACTCGATCGCCCAGGTGAACACTGAAGCTTTCTTT
TRBV12-3/TRBV12-4	-	-	TRBJ1-1	CASRDRGGAFF	TGTGCCAGCAGGGATAGGGGGGGAGCTTTCTTT
TRBV27	-	TRBD2	TRBJ2-7	CASSYRGVGHYEQYF	TGTGCCAGCAGTTATCGGGGGGTCGGGCACTACGAGCAGTACTTC
TRBV7-9	-	-	TRBJ1-5	CASSQGNQPQHF	TGTGCCAGCAGTCAGGGAAATCAGCCCCAGCATTTT
TRBV11-2	-	-	TRBJ2-5	CASSLGAETQYF	TGTGCCAGCAGCCTAGGAGCAGAGACCCAGTACTTC
TRBV2	once	TRBD1	TRBJ1-2	CASLGQDPYGYTF	TGTGCCAGCCTTGGACAGGACCCCTATGGCTACACCTTC
TRBV28	-	-	TRBJ1-5	CASSPIQGFGNQPQHF	TGTGCCAGCAGTCCAATTCAGGGGTTTGGAAATCAGCCCCAGCATTTT
TRBV30	-	-	TRBJ1-5	CAWSRDSNQPQHF	TGTGCCTGGAGCAGGGATAGCAATCAGCCCCAGCATTTT
TRBV27	-	TRBD1	TRBJ2-3	CASSSGTGGTDTQYF	TGTGCCAGCTCCTCCGGGACAGGGGGCACAGATACGCAGTATTTT
TRBV5-1	-	TRBD1	TRBJ1-2	CASSSGTGSPGGYTF	TGCGCCAGCAGCTCCGGGACAGGTTCCCCCGGGGGCTACACCTTC
TRBV9	-	TRBD2	TRBJ2-3	CASSPKGLAGAYTDTQYF	TGTGCCAGCAGCCCAAAAGGACTAGCGGGGGCCTACACAGATACGCAGTATTTT
TRBV29-1	-	-	TRBJ1-3	CSVVPRDTIYF	TGCAGCGTTGTCCCCCGGGACACCATATATTTT
TRBV30	few	TRBD1	TRBJ1-2	CAWSTTGVGYGYTF	TGTGCCTGGAGTACGACAGGGGTGGGCTATGGCTACACCTTC
TRBV6-5	-	-	TRBJ2-5	CASSSRSPEETQYF	TGTGCCAGCAGTTCTAGGAGTCCCGAAGAGACCCAGTACTTC
TRBV19	-	-	TRBJ1-5	CASSIPVTEPQHF	TGTGCCAGTAGTATCCCGGTCACTGAGCCCCAGCATTTT
TRBV6-5	-	-	TRBJ2-7	CASSRQVGISYEQYF	TGTGCCAGCAGTAGACAGGTCGGTATCTCCTACGAGCAGTACTTC
TRBV4-1	few	-	TRBJ1-2	CASSQVGGFLGIPGNYGYTF	TGCGCCAGCAGCCAAGTGGGGGGGTTTCTGGGTATCCCCGGGAACTATGGCTACACCTTC
TRBV20-1	-	TRBD1	TRBJ1-4	CSASDRVVTNEKLFF	TGCAGTGCTAGTGACAGGGTGGTAACTAATGAAAAACTGTTTTTT